A single sample is the source of the 32 T cell receptor beta chains below, sequenced in a study of CD8+CD57+ T cells in acquired aplastic anemia. TCR beta VDJ and CDR3 profiling used genomic DNA as template. TCRdb independently ran MiXCR on the reads; one entry per CDR3 protein. The sample records around 190,000 distinct CDR3 sequences, approximately 60% being singletons. Sequenced material: sorted CD4+, CD8+, or CD8+CD57+ T cells (not recorded which) from PBMCs. Receptors were obtained from a human donor in good health.

The chain joins TRBV7-2 to TRBJ2-5; D possibly corresponds to TRBD2 (5 bases). This CDR3 is 13 amino acids long. From germline, CDR1 is SGHTA and CDR2 FQGNSA. Trimming removed 1 base at V and 4 bases at J, with 7 bases between. CDR3 in amino acids: CASSLGTLETQYF. CDR3 in DNA: TGTGCCAGCAGCTTAGGGACTTTAGAGACCCAGTACTTC.

The V call is TRBV2, the J call TRBJ2-7, with D unresolved. Germline values: CDR1 SNHLY, CDR2 FYNNEI. This CDR3 region has 15 residues. Trimming left V 4 bases short and J 2 bases short, with 15 bases between. CDR3 coding DNA: TGTGCCAGCAGTGTGATAAAAGGCAGGACCTACGAGCAGTACTTC. This codes for CASSVIKGRTYEQYF.

In its sample, this clonotype was seen many times. The chain uses TRBV19 and TRBJ2-1, with D possibly being TRBD2 (5 bases). The V and J ends lost 0 bases and 2 bases respectively, with 11 bases between them. This CDR3 is 16 amino acids long. Germline CDR1 reads LNHDA; CDR2 reads SQIVND (reference sequence). The CDR3 DNA reads as TGTGCCAGTAGTATAGACGGACTGACTACCTACAATGAGCAGTTCTTC. Translation gives CASSIDGLTTYNEQFF.

This rearrangement joins TRBV2 to TRBJ2-2, with D uncertain. Germline V gene data show CDR1 as SNHLY and CDR2 as FYNNEI. There are 15 residues in the CDR3. Trimming left V 3 bases short and J 2 bases short, with 10 bases between. Here the CDR3 DNA reads TGTGCCAGCAGTGAGGCGCGGAGCAACACCGGGGAGCTGTTTTTT. Translating gives CASSEARSNTGELFF.

This clonotype was seen a few times. The missing conserved phenylalanine or tryptophan at the end of this CDR3 makes a read error likely. The DNA is omitted, as the CDR3 cannot be located on it reliably, and the CDR3 follows TCRdb's listing. V gene TRBV9 combines with J gene TRBJ1-6; TRBD1 reflects the table's D call only, with no check against the DNA. The CDR3 is 11 amino acids in total, end residues counted. CDR1 SGDLS and CDR2 YYNGEE come from the germline V gene. The CDR3 sequence: CASSRDRPGLL.

The chain recombines TRBV20-1 with TRBJ2-1, with 8 bases matching TRBD2. Germline values: CDR1 DFQATT, CDR2 SNEGSKA (reference sequence). The ends lost 5 bases at V and 7 bases at J; junction bases unmatched: 7. This CDR3 contains 13 residues. CDR3 amino acids: CSARTSGGNEQFF. The DNA of the CDR3 is TGCAGTGCTCGTACTAGCGGAGGGAATGAGCAGTTCTTC.

This clonotype came up a few times. The chain combines TRBV15 with TRBJ2-7; TRBD2 matches at 7 bases. This CDR3 has 14 amino acids. Germline CDR1 is LNHNV and CDR2 is YYDKDF (reference sequence). V shed 1 base and J 1 base; nucleotides not matched to a gene: 1. In DNA, the CDR3 is TGTGCCACCAGCAGAGGGCGGGGGTCCTACGAGCAGTACTTC. This codes for CATSRGRGSYEQYF. Based on the CDR3 plus reference TRBV15 and TRBJ2-7, the full variable domain is DAMVIQNPRYQVTQFGKPVTLSCSQTLNHNVMYWYQQKSSQAPKLLFHYYDKDFNNEADTPDNFQSRRPNTSFCFLDIRSPGLGDTAMYLCATSRGRGSYEQYFGPGTRLTVT.

This chain connects TRBV10-3 to TRBJ1-1, with a tentative D call TRBD1 (5 bases). The CDR3 is 15 residues long. Looked up from germline, CDR1 is ENHRY and CDR2 is SYGVKD. V was cut by 3 bases and J by 1 base, with 12 bases left in between. The CDR3 DNA reads as TGTGCCATCAGTGACCCGACAGAGCCGAACACTGAAGCTTTCTTT. Its translation: CAISDPTEPNTEAFF.

The chain joins TRBV7-2 to TRBJ2-7, with D possibly TRBD1 on 6 matching bases. Trimming took 4 bases from V and 2 from J, leaving 12 bases between them. This CDR3 contains 14 residues. CDR1 and CDR2 from the germline V gene are SGHTA and FQGNSA. CDR3 in amino acids: CASSSQGTPYEQYF. CDR3 bases: TGTGCCAGCAGCTCGCAGGGGACACCCTACGAGCAGTACTTC.

The sample holds one count of this clonotype. This chain's CDR3 is CASSYNRGTYNEQFF. Here the CDR3 DNA reads TGTGCCAGCAGCTACAACAGGGGAACCTACAATGAGCAGTTCTTC. The J gene is TRBJ2-1, the V gene TRBV12-3 or TRBV12-4, with 7 bases lining up with TRBD1. J was trimmed by 2 bases and V by 6 bases; bases with no gene match: 7. The CDR3 sequence is 15 residues long.

The genes are TRBV9 and TRBJ2-1, with TRBD1 matching over 7 bases. CDR3 length: 14 amino acids. CDR1 is SGDLS, CDR2 YYNGEE, per germline. The V gene end was trimmed by 3 bases and the J gene end by 7 bases; junction bases not matched to a gene: 7. The DNA for the CDR3 is TGTGCCAGCAGCGCGCTCTTACAGGGGAATGAGCAGTTCTTC. Its translation is CASSALLQGNEQFF.

This clonotype was found a few times. The chain uses TRBV20-1 and TRBJ2-5; the match to TRBD2 covers 7 bases. Per germline, CDR1 DFQATT and CDR2 SNEGSKA (reference sequence). The ends lost 3 bases at V and 4 bases at J; junction bases unmatched: 2. The CDR3 extends over 12 amino acids. For the CDR3, the DNA is TGCAGTGCTAGGGGGGGGGTAGAGACCCAGTACTTC. Amino acids: CSARGGVETQYF.

The chain couples TRBV4-3 to TRBJ1-4, with D unclear. The J call may be faulty, since TRBJ2-3 better matches the DNA end. Germline V CDR1 and CDR2: LGHNA, YSLEER. This CDR3 has 14 amino acids. CDR3 sequence (DNA): TGCGCCAGCAGCCAAGATCGGCCCACAGATACGCAGTATTTT. This codes for CASSQDRPTDTQYF.

The V and J genes are TRBV7-9 and TRBJ1-2; D unclear. The CDR3 has 12 residues. The germline V gene encodes CDR1 SEHNR and CDR2 FQNEAQ (reference sequence). Trimming pared 11 bases from V and 7 bases from J, leaving 17 bases between. The CDR3 protein is CAWLEGASGYTF. CDR3 nucleotides: TGTGCCTGGTTGGAGGGTGCGAGTGGCTACACCTTC. The whole variable domain, filled in from reference TRBV7-9 and TRBJ1-2, reads DTGVSQNPRHKITKRGQNVTFRCDPISEHNRLYWYRQTLGQGPEFLTYFQNEAQLEKSRLLSDRFSAERPKGSFSTLEIQRTEQGDSAMYLCAWLEGASGYTFGSGTRLTVV.

CDR3 DNA sequence: TGTGCCAGCAGCTTCTGGACAGGGTTGGGAGATACGCAGTATTTT. The encoded protein is CASSFWTGLGDTQYF. This sequence joins TRBV7-9 and TRBJ2-3; 8 positions agree with TRBD1. The length of the CDR3 is 15 residues. The V segment lost 3 bases and the J segment 5 bases; nucleotides outside the gene matches: 7. Germline lookup yields CDR1 SEHNR and CDR2 FQNEAQ (reference sequence).

Regarding this clonotype: At one end the junction does not follow the germline gene, possibly because of a read error. The chain combines TRBV7-7 with TRBJ2-2, with 7 bases fitting TRBD2. The CDR3 is 16 amino acids. Germline V gene data show CDR1 as SSHAT and CDR2 as FNYEAQ (reference sequence). CDR3 nucleotide sequence: TGTGCTAGCAGTCCTACTAGCGCCCTCTCTACCGGGGAGCTGTTTTTT. This encodes CASSPTSALSTGELFF. The entire variable domain, with the rest obtained from reference TRBV7-7 and TRBJ2-2, is as follows: GAGVSQSPRYKVTKRGQDVTLRCDPISSHATLYWYQQALGQGPEFLTYFNYEAQPDKSGLPSDRFSAERPEGSISTLTIQRTEQRDSAMYRCASSPTSALSTGELFFGEGSRLTVL.

This clonotype was counted ten times or more. The chain employs TRBV5-5 and TRBJ2-1; D is possibly TRBD1 (5 bases). The CDR3 covers 14 residues. V was clipped by 1 base and J by 9 bases, with 14 bases between them. Per the germline V gene, CDR1 is SGHKS and CDR2 is YYEKEE (reference sequence). This CDR3 is CASSLTGRTIEQFF. Written as DNA, the CDR3 is TGTGCCAGCAGCTTGACAGGTAGAACAATTGAGCAGTTCTTC.

The CDR3 DNA reads as TGTGCCAGCAGCCCCCCGGGTGCCTCGGGCGATGAGCAGTTCTTC. Translating gives CASSPPGASGDEQFF. The chain has TRBV7-9 and TRBJ2-1; D uncertain. The V end was cut by 5 bases, the J end by 8 bases, with 19 bases between. From germline, CDR1 is SEHNR and CDR2 FQNEAQ (reference sequence). This CDR3 contains 15 residues.

The rearrangement links TRBV11-2 to TRBJ2-2, with D possibly matching TRBD2 (5 bases). V was clipped by 5 bases and J by 5 bases, with 24 bases between them. This CDR3 region has 18 residues. Germline V lookup: CDR1 SGHAT, CDR2 FQNNGV. Here the CDR3 reads CASSLGVGWGVNTGELFF. CDR3 coding DNA: TGTGCCAGCAGCCTCGGGGTGGGGTGGGGAGTAAATACCGGGGAGCTGTTTTTT.

This clonotype was seen at least ten times. The chain uses TRBV7-6 and TRBJ2-7; 9 bases are a match to TRBD1. Germline CDR1 and CDR2: SGHVS and FNYEAQ. V was pared by 5 bases and J by 6 bases, with 8 bases of the junction left unmatched. The CDR3 has 14 amino acids. The chain's CDR3 is CASSPGQGRFEQYF. The CDR3, as DNA: TGTGCCAGCAGCCCGGGACAGGGTCGGTTCGAGCAGTACTTC.

This chain joins TRBV20-1 and TRBJ2-1, with TRBD2 identical over 7 bases. The CDR3 runs to 13 residues. V dropped 6 bases and J dropped 8; count of bases not matched to a gene: 10. Germline V lookup: CDR1 DFQATT, CDR2 SNEGSKA (reference sequence). The CDR3, as DNA: TGCAGTGCCAGTCCGGGACTAAATTATGAGCAGTTCTTC. Amino acids: CSASPGLNYEQFF.

This chain's CDR3 is CASRDGGPDTQYF. The CDR3 nucleotides are TGTGCCAGCAGGGACGGGGGGCCAGATACGCAGTATTTT. V is TRBV7-9 and J is TRBJ2-3; TRBD2 might be the D (7 bases). Deletions cut 6 bases from V and 4 bases from J, with 11 bases between. The CDR3 sequence is 13 residues long. In germline, CDR1 is SEHNR, CDR2 FQNEAQ (reference sequence).

The chain carries TRBV20-1 and TRBJ1-1, with D perhaps matching TRBD1 (5 bases). Trimming took 6 bases from V and 1 from J, leaving 15 bases between them. CDR3 length: 14 amino acids. CDR1 is DFQATT and CDR2 is SNEGSKA in the germline V gene (reference sequence). The DNA for the CDR3 is TGCAGTGCCCCTGGGGGGGGGGGGAACACTGAAGCTTTCTTT. Translated: CSAPGGGGNTEAFF.

This clonotype was recorded a few times. V is TRBV11-2 and J is TRBJ1-2; tentatively, D is TRBD1 (6 bases). V dropped 6 bases and J dropped 6 bases, with 14 bases sitting between them. The CDR3 runs to 13 residues. Germline lookup yields CDR1 SGHAT and CDR2 FQNNGV. The CDR3 bases are TGTGCCAGCAGAGGTCAGGCAGGGGATGGCTACACCTTC. Its translation: CASRGQAGDGYTF. The full variable domain, rest sourced from reference TRBV11-2 and TRBJ1-2, is EAGVAQSPRYKIIEKRQSVAFWCNPISGHATLYWYQQILGQGPKLLIQFQNNGVVDDSQLPKDRFSAERLKGVDSTLKIQPAKLEDSAVYLCASRGQAGDGYTFGSGTRLTVV.

Only one count was recorded for this clonotype. J is TRBJ1-4 and V is TRBV2, with TRBD1 identical over 7 bases. With 7 bases clipped from V and 6 bases from J, the junction kept 8 bases outside the gene matches. CDR3 size: 14 residues. Germline CDR1 reads SNHLY; CDR2 reads FYNNEI. The CDR3 nucleotides are TGTGCCAGCACATCGGGAACAGGGGATGAAAAACTGTTTTTT. This codes for CASTSGTGDEKLFF.

The chain links TRBV20-1 to TRBJ2-3; 9 bases match TRBD2. Germline loops: CDR1 DFQATT, CDR2 SNEGSKA (reference sequence). V lost 3 bases and J lost 14; bases outside the gene matches: 15. The CDR3 length is 14 residues. The CDR3 bases are TGCAGTGCTAGGGTAACGGATAGCGGGGGCTCGACGTATTTT. It is translated as CSARVTDSGGSTYF.

This clonotype was recorded many times. J is TRBJ2-5 and V is TRBV27, with TRBD1 matching 7 bases. The CDR3 has 15 amino acids. Germline values: CDR1 MNHEY, CDR2 SMNVEV (reference sequence). The J segment lost 5 bases and the V segment lost 5 bases, leaving 11 bases of the junction unmatched. The CDR3 region has the DNA TGTGCCAGCAGTCCCCCAGGGGGAGCGATGGAGACCCAGTACTTC. Protein product: CASSPPGGAMETQYF.

The rearrangement joins TRBV12-3 or TRBV12-4 to TRBJ2-3; the match to TRBD1 covers 8 bases. CDR3 size: 14 residues. J gave up 5 bases and V 7 bases, and 8 bases lay outside the gene matches. DNA of the CDR3: TGTGCCAGCACCTCGAATACAGGGGGAGATACGCAGTATTTT. Amino acid sequence: CASTSNTGGDTQYF.

The chain carries TRBV7-8 and TRBJ2-7; D may correspond to TRBD1 or TRBD2 (5 bases each). The length of the CDR3 is 16 residues. The V gene lost 2 bases and the J gene lost 2 bases, with 16 bases spanning the gap. Germline lookup yields CDR1 SGHVS and CDR2 FQNEAQ. The DNA for the CDR3 is TGTGCCAGCAGCTTAACCGAGGGGCGGTTACCCTACGAGCAGTACTTC. Its protein product is CASSLTEGRLPYEQYF.

V gene TRBV6-9 combines with J gene TRBJ2-4, with D unresolved. The CDR3 has 15 residues. CDR1 is MNHGY and CDR2 is SVAAGI in the germline V gene. V was cut by 6 bases and J by 1 base, with 13 bases left in between. This CDR3 is CASRDEPRAKNIQYF. As DNA, the CDR3 is TGTGCCAGCAGGGATGAACCTCGGGCCAAAAACATTCAGTACTTC.

The table lists this clonotype with many counts. The gene calls are TRBV5-6 and TRBJ2-7, with D hard to call. V was cut by 0 bases and J by 4 bases, with 20 bases left in between. CDR1 is SGHDT, CDR2 YYEEEE, per germline. The CDR3 sequence is 17 residues long. CDR3 loop: CASSLAEDWAGGYEQYF. In DNA form, the CDR3 reads TGTGCCAGCAGCTTGGCCGAAGACTGGGCAGGTGGGTACGAGCAGTACTTC.

Comment on this clonotype: A much larger clone differs from this one at a single base, so this may be a read error. The chain links TRBV4-1 to TRBJ2-1; no clear D. CDR1 MGHRA and CDR2 YSYEKL come from the germline V gene. The CDR3 consists of 12 residues. Written as DNA, the CDR3 is TGCGCCAGCAGCCAAGGTACAGATGAGCGGTTCTTC. Its translation is CASSQGTDERFF.